This T cell receptor beta chain is from a study of blood T cells in healthy people across ages. CDR3 length equals 16 residues. The germline V and J ends were trimmed by 4 bases and 0 bases, with 10 bases remaining between them. Germline CDR1 and CDR2: KGHSH and LQKENI. The use of a sample-barcoded 5' primer and a J-beta primer mix characterized a second PCR of roughly 6 to 11 cycles. Every molecule of cDNA carried a tag from a template-switch adaptor with 12 random nucleotides. The study obtained at least 3 million CDR3-containing paired-end reads from every sample. TCRdb independently ran MiXCR on the 5' RACE reads; one entry per CDR3 protein. The sample has about 810,000 distinct CDR3 sequences; approximately 35% are singletons.

This chain connects TRBV18 to TRBJ2-6; D gene uncertain. Sequencing was carried out using blood. The TCR comes from a man between 18 and 29 years old in good health. This CDR3 is CASSLVGVSGANVLTF. CDR3 nucleotides: TGTGCCAGCTCACTCGTAGGAGTCTCTGGGGCCAACGTCCTGACTTTC.